This T cell receptor beta chain was sequenced for a study of cytomegalovirus exposure and HLA in healthy donors (dated by TCRdb to the late 2010s). With regard to the full study: The roughly 670 repertoires of the first cohort and the approximately 130 validation repertoires were produced on the same platform, according to a later analysis. The study aimed to test whether cataloging public T cell receptors could reveal signatures of past pathogen exposure. In addition to the first cohort of approximately 650 subjects, a separate validation cohort of approximately 130 different subjects was used. The study combined high-throughput TCR immunosequencing, statistical association of individual TCRs with disease status, and machine learning to predict cytomegalovirus infection status.

Donors formed part of the validation cohort, which comprised 95 to 150 subjects and was distinct from the first cohort of fewer than 750 subjects. For this clone: Its antigen remains unidentified. No base qualities exist here, and no much larger clone lies one base off it.

On the study overall, not on this receptor specifically: Most TCR sequences were seen in very few donors, while some public TCRs were found in many individuals. Subsequent analysis determined that TCRs grouped into clusters in the first cohort also showed a tendency toward co-occurrence across the 130 or so validation repertoires, and 85% to 95% of cluster scores exceeded 0. In vitro tests confirmed that three of the cytomegalovirus-associated TCR beta chains recognize cytomegalovirus antigens. A later analysis had no HLA typing for the validation cohort, so co-occurrence there was scored across all 120 repertoires. Cytomegalovirus status was reported to be diagnosed by the classifier with high specificity and sensitivity in both the original and validation cohorts. The study gave a list of about 170 TCR beta chains associated with cytomegalovirus. According to the authors, the approach could potentially be generalized to other disease states and immunological phenotypes.

Libraries came from the immunoSEQ multiplex PCR assay. The original methods were these. To diagnose cytomegalovirus status from the catalog of TCR beta chain sequences, a statistical classification framework was built. Sourced from immuneACCESS, this table was stored by TCRdb with only in-frame sequences that have V and J called. A share of the clones is absent; for the studies checked, an unresolved V gene accounts for under half, and the remainder has no known explanation. V and J calls and clone size come straight from that table; D and trimming were deduced from the DNA. Here the sample has 150,000 to 200,000 clones; about 83% occur a single time. The ten largest make up roughly 1.5% of the sample. Deletion took 6 bases off V and 5 bases off J, with a span of 8 bases between the germline ends. The germline V gene (reference sequence) yields MNHNY for CDR1 and SVGAGI for CDR2. The CDR3 runs 11 residues from the cysteine to the phenylalanine. The entry retains the CDR3 DNA only, 33 bases that are in frame from base 1.

The receptor was isolated from a woman in her 30s in good health and CMV-seronegative. Sequencing was performed on PBMCs. Recombination connected TRBV6-6 to TRBJ2-7; too little of a D gene remains to name it. The nucleotide sequence is TGTGCCAGCAGCCAGAACGACGAGCAGTACTTC. It translates to CASSQNDEQYF.